Sequencing of this TCR beta chain was carried out in a study of monozygotic twins with inflammatory bowel disease. This CDR3 comprises 14 residues. Germline V lookup: CDR1 SGHAT, CDR2 FQNNGV. After re-calling the 5' RACE reads, TCRdb lists one entry per CDR3 protein, DNA absent. The sample table includes some 190,000 distinct CDR3 sequences. Sequencing used blood. The origin of this receptor is a human donor with ulcerative colitis or Crohn's disease, or a healthy co-twin of an affected twin (not recorded which). The chain joins TRBV11-2 to TRBJ2-1. The CDR3 here is CASSFLSSGNEQFF.